This passage covers 29 T cell receptor beta chains from one sample sequenced in a study of identical twins. TCRdb re-called the 5' RACE reads with MiXCR, one entry per CDR3 protein. The repertoire includes 400,000 or so distinct CDR3 sequences, approximately 8.8% of them detected once, and approximately 9.3% sits in the top ten. Sequencing input: naive T cells sorted from blood. Receptors were obtained from a woman between 50 and 59 years old in good health.

This chain connects TRBV5-1 to TRBJ2-2; a possible D gene is TRBD2 (6 bases). The CDR3 spans 17 residues. V lost 0 bases, J lost 2 bases, and 14 bases lay in between. CDR1 SGHRS and CDR2 YFSETQ come from the germline V gene. For the CDR3, the DNA is TGCGCCAGCAGCTTGGTGGGGACTGGGATAAACACCGGGGAGCTGTTTTTT. It yields the protein CASSLVGTGINTGELFF.

A remark on this clonotype: A single base separates this from a much larger clone, so it may be a read error. The chain is built from TRBV10-3 and TRBJ2-7, with 7 nucleotides matching TRBD1. The CDR3 spans 13 residues. V shed 3 bases and J 4 bases; nucleotides not matched to a gene: 3. Per the germline V gene, CDR1 is ENHRY and CDR2 is SYGVKD. Written as DNA, the CDR3 is TGTGCCATCAGTGAAGGACAGGTGTACGAGCAGTACTTC. Protein sequence: CAISEGQVYEQYF.

At least ten counts were recorded for this clonotype. The chain combines TRBV5-1 with TRBJ2-1; TRBD1 is a possible D gene (6 bases). Germline CDR1 reads SGHRS; CDR2 reads YFSETQ. V dropped 5 bases and J dropped 1 base, with 13 bases sitting between them. The CDR3 contains 15 residues. CDR3 coding DNA: TGCGCCAGCAGGGAACAGGGATCGTCCTACAATGAGCAGTTCTTC. It translates to CASREQGSSYNEQFF.

V usage is TRBV11-1 and J usage is TRBJ2-7, with unresolved D. V gave up 2 bases and J gave up 3 bases, with 11 bases separating them. The CDR3 runs to 14 residues. Germline V lookup: CDR1 SGHAT, CDR2 FQDESV (reference sequence). The CDR3 DNA reads TGTGCCAGCAGCTTAATTCAATCCAGCTACGAGCAGTACTTC. Residues: CASSLIQSSYEQYF.

Many counts were recorded for this clonotype. The rearrangement uses TRBV11-2 and TRBJ1-1, with D possibly matching TRBD1 (5 bases). The CDR3 loop spans 13 amino acids. Trimming shortened V by 5 bases and J by 5 bases, and 12 bases separated the two germline ends. The germline CDR1 and CDR2 sequences are SGHAT and FQNNGV. The CDR3 DNA follows: TGTGCCAGCAGCGTTATATCAGGGACTGAAGCTTTCTTT. Protein: CASSVISGTEAFF.

The chain employs TRBV12-3 or TRBV12-4 and TRBJ2-1, with D perhaps matching TRBD1 or TRBD2 (6 bases each). The CDR3 runs 16 residues. V lost 5 bases to trimming and J lost 9 bases, with 23 bases between them. CDR3 in amino acids: CASSATLAPGGGEQFF. The DNA of the CDR3 is TGTGCCAGCAGTGCCACCCTAGCCCCCGGGGGCGGTGAGCAGTTCTTC.

This clonotype was detected ten times or more. This chain connects TRBV5-1 to TRBJ2-3; the D gene is possibly TRBD2 (6 bases). Germline V CDR1 and CDR2: SGHRS, YFSETQ. The CDR3 runs 15 residues. The V end lost 6 bases, the J end lost 6 bases, and 20 bases lay between the germline ends. CDR3 in DNA: TGCGCCAGCACCCTTGGACTAAATTCGGGTGATACGCAGTATTTT. This translates into CASTLGLNSGDTQYF.

A few counts support this clonotype. J is TRBJ2-5 and V is TRBV4-1; D is perhaps TRBD2 (6 bases). Trimming shortened V by 2 bases and J by 2 bases, and 9 bases separated the two germline ends. Germline CDR1 reads MGHRA; CDR2 reads YSYEKL. CDR3 length: 14 residues. CDR3 protein: CASSQPGLQETQYF. CDR3 sequence (DNA): TGCGCCAGCAGCCAACCGGGACTGCAAGAGACCCAGTACTTC.

This clonotype was recorded many times. This chain links TRBV12-3 or TRBV12-4 with TRBJ1-5; tentatively, D is TRBD1 (5 bases). The CDR3 covers 15 residues. V was pared by 4 bases and J by 5 bases, with 15 bases between. CDR3 protein: CASSSTGTVYQPQHF. In nucleotides, the CDR3 is TGTGCCAGCAGTTCCACCGGGACGGTGTATCAGCCCCAGCATTTT.

This clonotype was seen ten or more times. This sequence joins TRBV5-1 and TRBJ2-1; possibly TRBD2 for D (6 bases). V was clipped by 1 base and J by 0 bases, with 11 bases between them. CDR1 is SGHRS, CDR2 YFSETQ, per germline. This CDR3 spans 16 amino acids. CDR3 sequence reads: CASSLSSGNSYNEQFF. In DNA form, the CDR3 reads TGCGCCAGCAGCTTGAGTAGCGGTAACTCCTACAATGAGCAGTTCTTC.

This clonotype was recorded many times. The chain uses TRBV4-1 and TRBJ1-4; the match to TRBD1 covers 8 bases. The V segment lost 6 bases and the J segment 7 bases; nucleotides outside the gene matches: 10. Germline-derived CDR1 and CDR2 are MGHRA and YSYEKL. The CDR3 length is 15 residues. The CDR3 protein is CASRLGQGRIEKLFF. The DNA of the CDR3 is TGCGCCAGCAGACTAGGACAGGGTCGAATTGAAAAACTGTTTTTT.

At least ten counts were recorded for this clonotype. V usage is TRBV12-3 or TRBV12-4 and J usage is TRBJ2-4, with TRBD2 identical over 9 bases. This CDR3 comprises 14 residues. Losses at the gene ends were 6 bases for V and 5 bases for J; bases not matched to a gene: 5. The CDR3 reads CASRLGLAQNIQYF. The CDR3 DNA reads as TGTGCCAGCAGGCTGGGACTAGCACAAAACATTCAGTACTTC.

This clonotype was detected many times. V and J are TRBV9 and TRBJ2-2, with TRBD2 as a possible D gene (6 bases). CDR1 SGDLS and CDR2 YYNGEE come from the germline V gene. V dropped 7 bases and J dropped 6 bases, with 10 bases sitting between them. This CDR3 is 12 amino acids long. The CDR3 nucleotides read TGTGCCAGCGGAGGGGTCGCCGGGGAGCTGTTTTTT. The encoded protein is CASGGVAGELFF.

This clonotype was counted a few times. This chain joins TRBV7-9 and TRBJ2-7; 9 nucleotides line up with TRBD2. The CDR3 contains 18 residues. CDR1 and CDR2 from the germline V gene are SEHNR and FQNEAQ (reference sequence). After removal of 4 bases from V and 5 bases from J, the junction contained 18 bases not matched to a gene. The CDR3, as DNA: TGTGCCAGCAGCTCAGCGGGAGGCGCCCAACGGATTTCCGACGAGCAGTACTTC. It specifies CASSSAGGAQRISDEQYF.

This clonotype was picked up many times. The rearrangement links TRBV7-6 to TRBJ2-2; the D is unclear. The CDR3 is made up of 12 amino acids. Germline assignment: CDR1 SGHVS and CDR2 FNYEAQ. V was cut by 4 bases and J by 4 bases, with 4 bases left in between. CDR3 sequence (DNA): TGTGCCAGCAGCTCCTTCACCGGGGAGCTGTTTTTT. Translation: CASSSFTGELFF.

This clonotype has a count of ten or more. V and J are TRBV5-1 and TRBJ1-2; TRBD1 is a possible D gene (5 bases). V dropped 4 bases and J dropped 5 bases, with 18 bases sitting between them. In germline, CDR1 is SGHRS, CDR2 YFSETQ. The CDR3 spans 15 residues. The CDR3 spells CASSPDGALLYGYTF. Here the CDR3 DNA reads TGCGCCAGCAGCCCGGACGGGGCCTTACTATATGGCTACACCTTC.

J is TRBJ2-3 and V is TRBV2; 13 bases are a match to TRBD2. With 6 bases clipped from V and 0 bases from J, the junction kept 3 bases outside the gene matches. This CDR3 contains 16 residues. The germline gives CDR1 SNHLY, CDR2 FYNNEI. The CDR3 DNA reads TGTGCCAGCAGCGGGACTAGCGGGACGAGCACAGATACGCAGTATTTT. This codes for CASSGTSGTSTDTQYF.

V gene TRBV12-3 or TRBV12-4 combines with J gene TRBJ2-3, with 11 nucleotides matching TRBD1. After removal of 6 bases from V and 5 bases from J, the junction contained 7 bases not matched to a gene. The CDR3 loop spans 15 amino acids. The CDR3: CASRRPGTGGDTQYF. Here the CDR3 DNA reads TGTGCCAGCAGACGTCCCGGGACAGGGGGAGATACGCAGTATTTT.

This clonotype appeared a few times. The chain links TRBV21-1 to TRBJ2-7. TRBV21-1 is recorded as a pseudogene. The CDR3 loop spans 16 amino acids. The CDR3 region has the DNA TGTGCCAGCAGCAAAGTTAACAGCGTAACCAACTACGAGCAGTACGTC. This translates into CASSKVNSVTNYEQYV.

J is TRBJ2-5 and V is TRBV3-1; D is unclear. Germline assignment: CDR1 LGHDT and CDR2 YNNKEL (reference sequence). CDR3 length: 15 amino acids. The V end lost 0 bases, the J end lost 2 bases, and 10 bases lay between the germline ends. The CDR3: CASSQDVPGQETQYF. DNA of the CDR3: TGTGCCAGCAGCCAAGACGTCCCAGGTCAAGAGACCCAGTACTTC.

This clonotype came up many times. The V gene is TRBV12-3 or TRBV12-4, the J gene TRBJ1-5; D is undetermined. Trimming stripped 2 bases from V and 5 bases from J, with 13 bases between. The CDR3 extends over 15 amino acids. The CDR3 is CASSLLYGSHQPQHF. The CDR3 nucleotides are TGTGCCAGCAGTTTATTGTATGGGTCCCATCAGCCCCAGCATTTT.

This clonotype has just a few counts. J is TRBJ2-4 and V is TRBV14, with D hard to call. Germline values: CDR1 SGHDN, CDR2 FVKESK. The germline V and J ends were trimmed by 4 bases and 5 bases, with 9 bases remaining between them. CDR3 size: 13 residues. CDR3 sequence: CASSPRPENIQYF. Here the CDR3 DNA reads TGTGCCAGCAGCCCCCGACCAGAAAACATTCAGTACTTC.

This clonotype was seen at least ten times. The genes are TRBV29-1 and TRBJ1-4; no reliable D call. The CDR3 is 12 residues long. Germline CDR1 is SQVTM and CDR2 is ANQGSEA. CDR3 sequence: CSVRVPNEKLFF. The DNA of the CDR3 is TGCAGTGTCCGGGTCCCTAATGAAAAACTGTTTTTT.

Ten or more counts support this clonotype. This sequence joins TRBV6-1 and TRBJ2-7; D unclear. Germline lookup yields CDR1 MNHNS and CDR2 SASEGT. V dropped 4 bases and J dropped 2 bases, with 3 bases sitting between them. This CDR3 contains 11 residues. The CDR3 region has the DNA TGTGCCAGCAGTGGGACCTACGAGCAGTACGTC. Its protein product is CASSGTYEQYV.

There are many counts of this clonotype. The chain combines TRBV18 with TRBJ2-5; D uncertain. The V and J ends lost 3 bases and 5 bases respectively, with 13 bases between them. The germline V gene has CDR1 KGHSH and CDR2 LQKENI. This CDR3 has 14 residues. As DNA, the CDR3 is TGTGCCAGCTCACCTTCAGGCGTAAGGGAGACCCAGTACTTC. Residues: CASSPSGVRETQYF.

The chain couples TRBV12-3 or TRBV12-4 to TRBJ1-1, with D possibly being TRBD1 (5 bases). V was trimmed by 5 bases and J by 3 bases, leaving 7 bases between them. CDR3 length: 12 residues. CDR3 residues: CASSKGDTEAFF. The CDR3 DNA is TGTGCCAGCAGTAAAGGGGACACTGAAGCTTTCTTT.

The sample holds a few counts of this clonotype. This chain links TRBV20-1 with TRBJ1-5; D is undetermined. The germline V gene encodes CDR1 DFQATT and CDR2 SNEGSKA (reference sequence). Trimming left V 4 bases short and J 3 bases short, with 10 bases between. The CDR3 runs 13 residues. The CDR3 DNA reads TGCAGTGCTACCCCGGGTTTCAATCAGCCCCAGCATTTT. Translating gives CSATPGFNQPQHF.

This clonotype has a count of ten or more. The chain uses TRBV5-5 and TRBJ2-1; 10 nucleotides line up with TRBD2. Germline V gives CDR1 SGHKS, CDR2 YYEKEE (reference sequence). V shed 2 bases and J 6 bases; nucleotides not matched to a gene: 8. The length of the CDR3 is 16 residues. The CDR3 reads CASSLEGGLASNEQFF. The CDR3 DNA is TGTGCCAGCAGCTTAGAAGGGGGACTAGCGTCCAATGAGCAGTTCTTC.

V usage is TRBV24-1 and J usage is TRBJ2-2, with a possible D match to TRBD2 (5 bases). Germline assignment: CDR1 KGHDR and CDR2 SFDVKD. V was clipped by 4 bases and J by 0 bases, with 11 bases between them. The CDR3 length is 16 residues. The CDR3 nucleotides are TGTGCCACCAGTGAGGCGGGCAGCCCGAACACCGGGGAGCTGTTTTTT. Its translation: CATSEAGSPNTGELFF.